One and the same sample provided the 8 T cell receptor beta chains below, sequenced in a study of vaccination and CD4 T cells after COVID-19. Stated treatment: approximately 9-day PBMC culture with coronavirus spike peptide pools or control peptides (ViraFEST assay). Sequenced with the Oncomine TCR Beta short-read assay was DNA taken from cultured CD4+ T cells. Each CDR3 protein gets one entry after TCRdb re-called the PCR reads with MiXCR. The sample consists of some 11,000 distinct CDR3 sequences, 77% of them appearing once. The antigens for these receptors are not known. The sample taken for sequencing was CD4+ T cells from blood, cultured in vitro. These receptors originate from a human donor who had recovered from COVID-19.

The J gene is TRBJ2-2, the V gene TRBV6-5; D may be TRBD1 (6 bases). The germline gives CDR1 MNHEY, CDR2 SVGAGI. CDR3 length: 14 amino acids. V gave up 0 bases and J gave up 6 bases, with 8 bases separating them. This CDR3 reads CASSYSPGAGELFF. CDR3 DNA: TGTGCCAGCAGTTACTCCCCAGGGGCCGGGGAGCTGTTTTTT.

This sequence joins TRBV12-3 or TRBV12-4 and TRBJ2-5, with 7 bases matching TRBD2. V was pared by 3 bases and J by 5 bases, with 9 bases of the junction left unmatched. This CDR3 is built from 15 residues. CDR3 bases: TGTGCCAGCAGTTTGGGCCTAGCGGTGGTGGAGACCCAGTACTTC. It translates to CASSLGLAVVETQYF.

CDR3 sequence (DNA): TGTGCCAGTACCCCGCGGGGCCCTTATAGCAATCAGCCCCAGCATTTT. Translating gives CASTPRGPYSNQPQHF. This chain uses TRBV19 with TRBJ1-5; weak D call: TRBD1 (5 bases). Germline assignment: CDR1 LNHDA and CDR2 SQIVND (reference sequence). This CDR3 is built from 16 residues. V lost 7 bases and J lost 0, with 16 bases in between.

The V and J genes are TRBV14 and TRBJ2-1, with D unresolved. The V gene lost 2 bases and the J gene lost 12 bases, with 14 bases spanning the gap. The germline V gene encodes CDR1 SGHDN and CDR2 FVKESK. This CDR3 spans 13 amino acids. DNA for the CDR3: TGTGCCAGCAGCCAACAAGTATACGCGGTGCAGTTCTTC. This translates into CASSQQVYAVQFF.

This chain's CDR3 is CATAGSHNSPLHF. CDR3 bases: TGTGCCACCGCGGGATCTCATAATTCACCCCTCCACTTT. The genes are TRBV10-3 and TRBJ1-6; D gene ambiguous. Trimming cost V 10 bases and J 5 bases, with 12 bases left between them. This CDR3 comprises 13 residues. CDR1 is ENHRY, CDR2 SYGVKD, per germline.

The rearrangement uses TRBV6-2 or TRBV6-3 and TRBJ1-5; weak D call: TRBD1 (5 bases). Per the germline V gene, CDR1 is MNHEY and CDR2 is SVGEGT. The V and J ends lost 4 bases and 6 bases respectively, with 13 bases between them. The CDR3 contains 14 residues. CDR3 nucleotide sequence: TGTGCCAGCAGTTTCGGAGGGGTTGGTCAGCCCCAGCATTTT. Translating it yields CASSFGGVGQPQHF.

The V gene is TRBV6-1, the J gene TRBJ2-3; TRBD2 agrees at 8 bases. The length of the CDR3 is 15 residues. The J segment lost 3 bases and the V segment lost 0 bases, leaving 2 bases of the junction unmatched. Germline V lookup: CDR1 MNHNS, CDR2 SASEGT. CDR3 sequence: CASSEAPSGTDTQYF. The CDR3 coding sequence is TGTGCCAGCAGTGAAGCGCCTAGCGGGACAGATACGCAGTATTTT.

The chain employs TRBV7-9 and TRBJ1-6, with D possibly matching TRBD1 (6 bases). The V gene lost 1 base and the J gene lost 9 bases, with 10 bases spanning the gap. The CDR3 is made up of 14 amino acids. Per the germline V gene, CDR1 is SEHNR and CDR2 is FQNEAQ (reference sequence). Here the CDR3 DNA reads TGTGCCAGCAGCTTAGTACAGGGTCCTTCACCCCTCCACTTT. Its protein product is CASSLVQGPSPLHF. Full variable domain (missing parts from reference TRBV7-9 and TRBJ1-6): DTGVSQNPRHKITKRGQNVTFRCDPISEHNRLYWYRQTLGQGPEFLTYFQNEAQLEKSRLLSDRFSAERPKGSFSTLEIQRTEQGDSAMYLCASSLVQGPSPLHFGNGTRLTVT.